The sequence of this TCR beta chain was determined in a study of T-cell reconstitution after alpha-beta-depleted transplantation in children. Study outcomes and limitations: Several hundred expanded graft clones reportedly gave rise to the alpha-beta T cells present about two months after transplant. T-cell counts and diversity were attributed mostly to newly produced T cells one year after transplant. Several patients had high TCRbeta diversity at day 60; it came from surviving recipient T cells and thymic progenitors.

This clonotype has a handful of counts. Its antigen is still unknown. Unique molecular identifiers were incorporated into the prepared TCRbeta library. TCRdb re-called the PCR reads through MiXCR, storing one row per CDR3 protein. The sample contains 65,000 to 90,000 distinct CDR3 sequences, about 11% of which appear only once. Germline V lookup: CDR1 SGHVS, CDR2 FNYEAQ. This CDR3 has 15 amino acids. V was pared by 6 bases and J by 6 bases, with 7 bases of the junction left unmatched. This sequence was found in a boy younger than 18 with acute myeloid leukemia, due to receive a stem cell transplant. The sequencing here drew on PBMCs, taken before TCRalphabeta/CD19-depleted stem cell transplant. The rearrangement joins TRBV7-6 to TRBJ2-1; the match to TRBD2 covers 11 bases. CDR3 protein: CASSPTSGGPNEQFF. The CDR3 DNA reads TGTGCCAGCAGTCCTACTAGCGGGGGCCCCAATGAGCAGTTCTTC.